The clone carrying this T cell receptor (beta chain) was found once. These data originate in a study of STAT5B mutations in CD4+ large granular lymphocyte leukemia. About the study: Healthy donors showed HLA-associated enrichment of the CDR3 'QG' motif.

The CDR3 covers 14 residues. Per germline, CDR1 MNHEY and CDR2 SMNVEV (reference sequence). V lost 2 bases to trimming and J lost 2 bases, with 9 bases between them. The assay was run at survey level. The method was immunoSEQ multiplex PCR; TCRdb's version includes in-frame clones alone and lacks a portion of them. The repertoire holds about 38,000 clones, with roughly 85% as singletons. Healthy controls were blood donor buffy coats. This chain joins TRBV27 and TRBJ1-1; D remains ambiguous. The sequenced sample consisted of CD4+ T cells from blood buffy coats. The TCR comes from a human donor in good health. CDR3 region: CASSLASTNTEAFF. In nucleotides, the CDR3 is TGTGCCAGCAGTTTAGCCAGTACCAACACTGAAGCTTTCTTT.